The entry below gives a single T cell receptor (beta chain) sequence along with its context. Its cognate antigen is unknown. Measured with immunoSEQ multiplex PCR; TCRdb has only the in-frame clones, and not every one. The sample consists of about 80,000 clones, over 80% of them appearing once. The data derive from a study of OX40 agonist ivuxolimab in advanced cancers. Background on the study: At 82.7% male, the cohort had a mean age of 60 years, ranging from about 23 to 79. Whole-study results and caveats: Expanded clones belonging to CD8+ T cells outnumbered, on average, those of CD4+.

Germline assignment: CDR1 SGHVS and CDR2 FNYEAQ. CDR3 length equals 15 residues. V shed 3 bases and J shed 2 bases, with 13 bases lying between them. Excluded were patients having autoimmune disease history or systemic immunosuppression. The V call is TRBV7-6, the J call TRBJ2-5; tentative D call: TRBD2 (5 bases). This specimen was CD4+ or CD8+ T cells sorted from blood, taken in a trial of the OX40 agonist ivuxolimab. The clonotype comes from an adult with an advanced solid tumor such as melanoma, head and neck, liver or kidney cancer. The CDR3 protein is CASSFGPADQETQYF. The CDR3 DNA is TGTGCCAGCAGCTTCGGGCCAGCGGATCAAGAGACCCAGTACTTC. Full variable domain (rest looked up from reference TRBV7-6 and TRBJ2-5): GAGVSQSPRYKVTKRGQDVALRCDPISGHVSLYWYRQALGQGPEFLTYFNYEAQQDKSGLPNDRFSAERPEGSISTLTIQRTEQRDSAMYRCASSFGPADQETQYFGPGTRLLVL.